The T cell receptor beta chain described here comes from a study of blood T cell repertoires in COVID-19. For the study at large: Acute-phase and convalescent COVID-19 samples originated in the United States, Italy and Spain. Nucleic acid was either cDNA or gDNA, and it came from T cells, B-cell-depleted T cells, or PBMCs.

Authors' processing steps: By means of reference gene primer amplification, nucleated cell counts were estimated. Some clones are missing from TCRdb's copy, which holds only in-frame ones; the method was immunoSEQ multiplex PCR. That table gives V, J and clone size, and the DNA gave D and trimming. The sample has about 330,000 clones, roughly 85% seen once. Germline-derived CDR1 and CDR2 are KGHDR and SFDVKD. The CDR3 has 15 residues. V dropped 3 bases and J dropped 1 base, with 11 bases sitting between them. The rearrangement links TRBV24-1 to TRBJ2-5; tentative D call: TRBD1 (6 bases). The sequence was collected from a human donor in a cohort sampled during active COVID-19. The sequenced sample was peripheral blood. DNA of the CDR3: TGTGCCACCAGTGATACGCAGGGGATCCAAGAGACCCAGTACTTC. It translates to CATSDTQGIQETQYF.